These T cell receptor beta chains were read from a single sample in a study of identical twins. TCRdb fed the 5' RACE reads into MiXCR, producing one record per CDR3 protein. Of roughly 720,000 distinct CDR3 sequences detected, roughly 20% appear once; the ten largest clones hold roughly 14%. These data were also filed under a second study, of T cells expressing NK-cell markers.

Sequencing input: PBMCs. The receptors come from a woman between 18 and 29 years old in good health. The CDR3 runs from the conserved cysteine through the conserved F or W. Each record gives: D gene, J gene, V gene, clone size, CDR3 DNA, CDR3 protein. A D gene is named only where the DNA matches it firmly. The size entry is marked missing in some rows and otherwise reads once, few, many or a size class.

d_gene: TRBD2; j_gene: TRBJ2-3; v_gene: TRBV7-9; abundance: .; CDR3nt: TGTGCCAGCAGCTTAGCGCTGGCTAGCGGGAACACAGATACGCAGTATTTT; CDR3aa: CASSLALASGNTDTQYF
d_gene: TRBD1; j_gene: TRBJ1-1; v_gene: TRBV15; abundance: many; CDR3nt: TGTGCCACCAGCCCTAGGAGAGGCGAATGGGGACAGGGGGAGGAGAACACTGAAGCTTTCTTT; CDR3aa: CATSPRRGEWGQGEENTEAFF
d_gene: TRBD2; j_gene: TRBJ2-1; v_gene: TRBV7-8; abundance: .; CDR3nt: TGTGCCAGCAGCTTAAGGCTAGCGGGGGGCTACTCCTACAATGAGCAGTTCTTC; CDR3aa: CASSLRLAGGYSYNEQFF
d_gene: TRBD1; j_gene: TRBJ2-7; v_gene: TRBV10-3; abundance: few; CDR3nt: TGTGCCATCAGTGAAGGACAGGGGGCGTCCTACGAGCAGTACTTC; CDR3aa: CAISEGQGASYEQYF
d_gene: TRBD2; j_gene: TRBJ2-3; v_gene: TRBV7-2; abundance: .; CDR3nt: TGTGCCAGCAGCCCAAGGACTAGCGGGGGGCAAGATACGCAGTATTTT; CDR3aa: CASSPRTSGGQDTQYF
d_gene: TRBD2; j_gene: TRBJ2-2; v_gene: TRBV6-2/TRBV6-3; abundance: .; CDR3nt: TGTGCCAGCAATAAAGCGGGAGTGCGAACCGGGGAGCTGTTTTTT; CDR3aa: CASNKAGVRTGELFF
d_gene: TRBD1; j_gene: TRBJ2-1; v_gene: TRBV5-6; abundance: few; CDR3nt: TGTGCCAGCAGATGGGGACAGGGCCAGAATGAGCAGTTCTTC; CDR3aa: CASRWGQGQNEQFF
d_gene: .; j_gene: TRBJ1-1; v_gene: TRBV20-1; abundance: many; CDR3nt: TGCAGTGCTAGAGATAGGAACCGCGGTGGTCCTGAAGCTTTCTTT; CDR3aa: CSARDRNRGGPEAFF
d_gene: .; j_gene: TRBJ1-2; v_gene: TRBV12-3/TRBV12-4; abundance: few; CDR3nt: TGTGCCAGCAGTTTAGGAATAGGACAGACCTATGGCTACACCTTC; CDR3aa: CASSLGIGQTYGYTF
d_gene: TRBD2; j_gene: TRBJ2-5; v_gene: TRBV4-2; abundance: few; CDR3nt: TGTGCCAGCAGCCAAGGCGCGCTAGCGGGGAAAGCAAGAGAGACCCAGTACTTC; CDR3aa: CASSQGALAGKARETQYF
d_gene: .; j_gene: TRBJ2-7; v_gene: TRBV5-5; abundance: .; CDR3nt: TGTGCCAGCTATCTGGGGGTCCACGAGCAGTACTTC; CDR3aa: CASYLGVHEQYF
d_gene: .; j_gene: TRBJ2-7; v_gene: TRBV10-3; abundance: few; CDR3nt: TGTGCCATCAGTTCGGGGCCGGGGGCGGGCCCCTCCTACGAGCAGTACTTC; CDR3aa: CAISSGPGAGPSYEQYF
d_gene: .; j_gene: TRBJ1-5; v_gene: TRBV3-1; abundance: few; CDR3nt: TGTGCCAGCAGCCAAGGCTTGGGGCCCCAGCATTTT; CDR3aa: CASSQGLGPQHF
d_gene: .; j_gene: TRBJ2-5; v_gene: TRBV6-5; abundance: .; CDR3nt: TGTGCCAGCAGTTACCTTGGAGCCCAAGAGACCCAGTACTTC; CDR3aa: CASSYLGAQETQYF
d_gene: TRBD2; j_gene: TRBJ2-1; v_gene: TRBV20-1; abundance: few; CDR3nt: TGCAGTGCTAGAGCCGACCCGGGGGGCAATGAGCAGTTCTTC; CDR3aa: CSARADPGGNEQFF
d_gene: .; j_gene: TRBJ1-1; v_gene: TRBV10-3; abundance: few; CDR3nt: TGTGCCATCAGTAGAGAGATAAACACTGAAGCTTTCTTT; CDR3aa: CAISREINTEAFF
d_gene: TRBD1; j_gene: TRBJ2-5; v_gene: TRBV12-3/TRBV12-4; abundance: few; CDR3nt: TGTGCCAGCAGTTTACGAGGGCCAGGGGGAGAGACCCAGTACTTC; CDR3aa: CASSLRGPGGETQYF
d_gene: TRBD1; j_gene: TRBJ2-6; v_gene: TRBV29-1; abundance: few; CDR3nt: TGCAGCGTTAACACAGGGGCCGGGGCCAACGTCCTGACTTTC; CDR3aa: CSVNTGAGANVLTF
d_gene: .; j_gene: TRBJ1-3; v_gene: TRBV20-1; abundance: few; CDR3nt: TGCAGTGCTAGAGATCCAGGGAGCAAGTCTGGAAACACCATATATTTT; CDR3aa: CSARDPGSKSGNTIYF
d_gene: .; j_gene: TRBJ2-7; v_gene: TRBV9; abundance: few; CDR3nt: TGTGCCAGCAGCGGCTCACAGGGTGAGGCCCACGAGCAGTACTTC; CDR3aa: CASSGSQGEAHEQYF
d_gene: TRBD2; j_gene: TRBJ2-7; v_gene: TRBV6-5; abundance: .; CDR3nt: TGTGCCAGCAGTTACCCCGGGACTAGCGGCCGCTACGAGCAGTACTTC; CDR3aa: CASSYPGTSGRYEQYF
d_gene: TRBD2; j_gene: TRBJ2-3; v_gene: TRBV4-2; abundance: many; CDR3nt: TGTGCCAGCAGCCAAGATCCCCTAGCGGGGACAGATACGCAGTATTTT; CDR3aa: CASSQDPLAGTDTQYF
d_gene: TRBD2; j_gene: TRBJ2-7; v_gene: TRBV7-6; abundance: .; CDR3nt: TGTGCCAGCAGCTTAGCCAGCGGGGGGGCCTCCTACGAGCAGTACTTC; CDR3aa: CASSLASGGASYEQYF
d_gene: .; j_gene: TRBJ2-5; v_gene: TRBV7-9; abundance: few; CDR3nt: TGTGCCAGCAGCCCGGGACTGTCGTACCAAGAGACCCAGTACTTC; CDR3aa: CASSPGLSYQETQYF
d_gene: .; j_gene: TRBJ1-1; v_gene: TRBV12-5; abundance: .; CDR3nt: TGTGCTAGTGGTGAGAGGATCGGGTCCGTGAACACTGAAGCTTTCTTT; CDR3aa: CASGERIGSVNTEAFF
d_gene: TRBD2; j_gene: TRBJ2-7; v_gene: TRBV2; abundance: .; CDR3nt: TGTGCCAGCAGGACGCTAGCGGGAGGCCCTATAGTTACCTACGAGCAGTACTTC; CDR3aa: CASRTLAGGPIVTYEQYF
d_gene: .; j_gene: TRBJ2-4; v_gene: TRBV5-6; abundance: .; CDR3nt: TGTGCCAGCAGCTCGGCCGCGCTGACAGGAAACATTCAGTACTTC; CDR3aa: CASSSAALTGNIQYF
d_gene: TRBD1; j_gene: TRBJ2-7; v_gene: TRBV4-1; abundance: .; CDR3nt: TGCGCCAGCAGCCAAGACGGGACAGGGCCCTACGAGCAGTACTTC; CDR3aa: CASSQDGTGPYEQYF
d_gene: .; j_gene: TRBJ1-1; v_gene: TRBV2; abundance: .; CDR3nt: TGTGCCAGCAGCGTGGGGAGGGTAGGGACTGAAGCTTTCTTT; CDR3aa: CASSVGRVGTEAFF
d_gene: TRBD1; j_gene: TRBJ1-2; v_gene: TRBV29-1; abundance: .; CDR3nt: TGCAGCGTCGTAGGACAGGGTGCGAACTATGGCTACACCTTC; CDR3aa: CSVVGQGANYGYTF
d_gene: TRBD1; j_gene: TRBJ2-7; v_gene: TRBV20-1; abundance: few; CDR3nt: TGCAGTTCCAGGGGACAGAATTACGAGCAGTACTTC; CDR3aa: CSSRGQNYEQYF
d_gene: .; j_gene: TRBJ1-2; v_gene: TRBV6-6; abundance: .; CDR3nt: TGTGCCAGCCGCGATTGGAGGGACGGCTACACCTTC; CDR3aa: CASRDWRDGYTF
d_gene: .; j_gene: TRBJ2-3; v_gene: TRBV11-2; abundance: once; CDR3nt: TGTGCCAGCAGCAACCAACCGGGACCCAGCACAGATACGCAGTATTTT; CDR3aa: CASSNQPGPSTDTQYF
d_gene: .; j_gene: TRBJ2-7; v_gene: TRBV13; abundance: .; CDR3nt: TGTGCCAGCGGGGGGCAGTCCTACGAGCAGTACTTC; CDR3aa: CASGGQSYEQYF
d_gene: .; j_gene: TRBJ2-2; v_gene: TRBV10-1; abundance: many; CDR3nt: TGCGCCAGCACCGGGACGAACACCGGGGAGCTGTTTTTT; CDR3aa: CASTGTNTGELFF
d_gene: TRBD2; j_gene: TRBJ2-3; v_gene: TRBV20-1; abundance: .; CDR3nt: TGCTGTGCTAGGGTCGGCGCTAGCGGGGGTTACCAGGCAGATACGCAGTATTTT; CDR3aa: CCARVGASGGYQADTQYF
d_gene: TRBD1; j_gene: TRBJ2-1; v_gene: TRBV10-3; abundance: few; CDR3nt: TGTGCCATCAGTGCAAGCGGGGACAGGGGCACCTACAATGAGCAGTTCTTC; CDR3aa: CAISASGDRGTYNEQFF
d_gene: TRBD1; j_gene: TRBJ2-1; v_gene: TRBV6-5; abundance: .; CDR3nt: TGTGCCAGCAGCTACGGGACAGGGTTTTACAATGAGCAGTTCTTC; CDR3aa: CASSYGTGFYNEQFF
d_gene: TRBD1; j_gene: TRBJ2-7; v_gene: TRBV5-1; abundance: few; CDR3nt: TGCGCCAGCAGCGGTGGACAGGAACATTCCTACGAGCAGTACTTC; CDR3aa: CASSGGQEHSYEQYF
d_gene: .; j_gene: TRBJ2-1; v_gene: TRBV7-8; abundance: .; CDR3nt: TGTGCCAGCACACCGAACACCAATGAGCAGTTCTTC; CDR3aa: CASTPNTNEQFF
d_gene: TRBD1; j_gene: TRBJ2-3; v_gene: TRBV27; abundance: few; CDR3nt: TGTGCCAGCAGTTCCCCCCCAAGACAGGGGGCTGATACGCAGTATTTT; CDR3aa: CASSSPPRQGADTQYF
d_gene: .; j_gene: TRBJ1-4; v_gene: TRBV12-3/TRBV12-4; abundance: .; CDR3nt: TGTGCCAGCAGTCTAAGAGGGACTGGAAGCAACAAACTGTTTTTT; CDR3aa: CASSLRGTGSNKLFF
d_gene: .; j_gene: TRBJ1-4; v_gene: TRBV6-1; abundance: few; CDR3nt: TGTGCCAGCAGTACATACAGGGAATTAAGAGAAAAACTGTTTTTT; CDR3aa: CASSTYRELREKLFF
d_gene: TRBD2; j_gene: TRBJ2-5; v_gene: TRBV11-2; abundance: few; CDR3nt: TGTGCCAGCAGGAACGCGGGGGGAGAGACCCAGTACTTC; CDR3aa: CASRNAGGETQYF
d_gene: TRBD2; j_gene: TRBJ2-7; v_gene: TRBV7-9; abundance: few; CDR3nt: TGTGCCAGCAGCTTAAACGGGAGGAGCTACGAGCAGTACTTC; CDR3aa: CASSLNGRSYEQYF
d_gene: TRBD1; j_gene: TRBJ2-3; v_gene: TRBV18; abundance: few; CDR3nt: TGTGCCAGCTCTACCGGGACAGCTCGCACAGATACGCAGTATTTT; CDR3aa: CASSTGTARTDTQYF
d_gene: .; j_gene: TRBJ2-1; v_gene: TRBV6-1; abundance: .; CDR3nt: TGTGCCAGCCGTCGGAGGTCTGGACTTAATGAGCAGTTCTTC; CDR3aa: CASRRRSGLNEQFF
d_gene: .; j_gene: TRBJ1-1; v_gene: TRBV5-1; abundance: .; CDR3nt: TGCGCCAGCAGCTTGGTGGCGACAGCCAACACTGAAGCTTTCTTT; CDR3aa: CASSLVATANTEAFF
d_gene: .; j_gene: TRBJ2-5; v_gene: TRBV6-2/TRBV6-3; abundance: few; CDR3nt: TGTGCCAGCAGTCCCCTGACGAGGGAGGAGACCCAGTACTTC; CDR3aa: CASSPLTREETQYF
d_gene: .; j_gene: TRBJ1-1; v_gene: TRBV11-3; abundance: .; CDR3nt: TGTGCCAGCAGCCCCTTGTCCGGGCAAGCTTTCTTT; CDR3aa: CASSPLSGQAFF